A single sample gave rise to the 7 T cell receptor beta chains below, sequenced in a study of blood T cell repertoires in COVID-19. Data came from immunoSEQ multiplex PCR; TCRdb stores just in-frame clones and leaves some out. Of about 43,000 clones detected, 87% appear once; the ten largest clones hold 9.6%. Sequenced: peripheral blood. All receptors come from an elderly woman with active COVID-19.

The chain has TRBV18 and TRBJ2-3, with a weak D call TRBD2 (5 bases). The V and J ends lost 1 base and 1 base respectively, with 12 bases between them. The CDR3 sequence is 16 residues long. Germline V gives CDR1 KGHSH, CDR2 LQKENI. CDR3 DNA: TGTGCCAGCTCACCACGGAGCTTGAGGGGCACAGATACGCAGTATTTT. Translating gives CASSPRSLRGTDTQYF.

This CDR3 is CASSRAASTDTQYF. The CDR3 nucleotides are TGTGCCAGCAGCCGAGCTGCGTCCACAGATACGCAGTATTTT. V is TRBV3-1 (or the pseudogene TRBV3-2) and J is TRBJ2-3; the D is unclear. The CDR3 is 14 amino acids. Germline V gene lookup returns CDR1 LGHDT and CDR2 YNNKEL (reference sequence). The V end was cut by 4 bases, the J end by 2 bases, with 10 bases between.

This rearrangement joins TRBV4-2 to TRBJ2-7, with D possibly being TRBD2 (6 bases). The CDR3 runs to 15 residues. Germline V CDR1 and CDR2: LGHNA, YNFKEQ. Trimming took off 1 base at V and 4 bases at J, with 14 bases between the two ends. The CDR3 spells CASSQGSGGSYEQYF. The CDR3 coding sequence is TGTGCCAGCAGCCAAGGATCTGGGGGGTCTTACGAGCAGTACTTC.

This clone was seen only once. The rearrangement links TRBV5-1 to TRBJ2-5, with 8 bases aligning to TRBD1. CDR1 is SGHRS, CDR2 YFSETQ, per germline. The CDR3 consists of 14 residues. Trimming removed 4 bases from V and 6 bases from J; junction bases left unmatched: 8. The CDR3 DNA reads TGCGCCAGCAGCCCCAGACAGGGGTGGCAGACCCAGTACTTC. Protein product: CASSPRQGWQTQYF.

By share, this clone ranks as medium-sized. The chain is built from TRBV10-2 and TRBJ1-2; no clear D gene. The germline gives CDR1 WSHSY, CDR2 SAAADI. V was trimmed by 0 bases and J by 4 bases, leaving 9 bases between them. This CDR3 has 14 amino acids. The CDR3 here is CASSESAEGYGYTF. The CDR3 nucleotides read TGCGCCAGCAGTGAGTCCGCGGAGGGCTATGGCTACACCTTC.

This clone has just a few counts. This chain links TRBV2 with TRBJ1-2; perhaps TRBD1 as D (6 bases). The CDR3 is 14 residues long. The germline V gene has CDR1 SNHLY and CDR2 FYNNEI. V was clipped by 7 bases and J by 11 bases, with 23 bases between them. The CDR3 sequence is CASTEIQGRVGYTF. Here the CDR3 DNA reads TGTGCCAGCACCGAGATTCAGGGGCGCGTTGGGTACACCTTC.

CDR3 bases: TGCGCCAGCAGCGAGCCGGGACAGGGGAAGACCCAGTACTTC. It encodes CASSEPGQGKTQYF. The rearrangement joins TRBV5-1 to TRBJ2-5; 10 bases agree with TRBD1. V shed 4 bases and J 6 bases; nucleotides not matched to a gene: 6. The CDR3 has 14 residues. CDR1 is SGHRS and CDR2 is YFSETQ in the germline V gene. The whole variable domain, filled in from reference TRBV5-1 and TRBJ2-5, reads KAGVTQTPRYLIKTRGQQVTLSCSPISGHRSVSWYQQTPGQGLQFLFEYFSETQRNKGNFPGRFSGRQFSNSRSEMNVSTLELGDSALYLCASSEPGQGKTQYFGPGTRLLVL.